The 19 T cell receptor beta chains below all came from one sample that was sequenced in a study of T cell responses to AZD1222 COVID-19 vaccine. Data came from immunoSEQ multiplex PCR; TCRdb stores just in-frame clones and leaves some out. Of roughly 140,000 clones listed, 80% to 90% are singletons. Sample: peripheral blood, taken on day 0 of AZD1222 vaccination. Receptors were obtained from an adult in good health.

The chain links TRBV19 to TRBJ1-2, with 7 positions matching TRBD1. Germline assignment: CDR1 LNHDA and CDR2 SQIVND (reference sequence). This CDR3 comprises 13 residues. J was trimmed by 3 bases and V by 6 bases; bases with no gene match: 4. CDR3 in DNA: TGTGCCAGTAGCCTCGGGACAGACTATGGCTACACCTTC. It translates to CASSLGTDYGYTF.

This sequence joins TRBV7-9 and TRBJ2-2; 9 nucleotides line up with TRBD1. The trim removed 1 base at V and 6 bases at J, leaving 3 bases unmatched. Germline V gene data show CDR1 as SEHNR and CDR2 as FQNEAQ (reference sequence). The CDR3 is 15 amino acids. The DNA for the CDR3 is TGTGCCAGCAGCTTAGGGGACAGGGTGGCCGGGGAGCTGTTTTTT. The encoded protein is CASSLGDRVAGELFF.

The V call is TRBV27, the J call TRBJ2-7, with TRBD2 matching over 9 bases. Germline loops: CDR1 MNHEY, CDR2 SMNVEV (reference sequence). This CDR3 is built from 15 residues. V lost 3 bases to trimming and J lost 3 bases; unmatched junction nucleotides: 6. The CDR3 region is CASSFGLAGIYEQYF. The CDR3 DNA reads as TGTGCCAGCAGTTTCGGCCTAGCGGGGATCTACGAGCAGTACTTC.

The chain uses TRBV5-1 and TRBJ2-1; weak D call: TRBD2 (5 bases). The ends were cut back, 6 bases at V and 5 bases at J, with 12 bases in the middle. This CDR3 has 13 residues. Per germline, CDR1 SGHRS and CDR2 YFSETQ. CDR3 DNA: TGCGCCAGCAAGGGTCGAGCGGACAATGAGCAGTTCTTC. Residues: CASKGRADNEQFF.

This clone was picked up a small number of times. The rearrangement uses TRBV19 and TRBJ1-2; 8 nucleotides match TRBD1. The germline CDR1 and CDR2 sequences are LNHDA and SQIVND (reference sequence). The V segment lost 6 bases and the J segment 5 bases; nucleotides outside the gene matches: 11. The CDR3 is 15 amino acids. CDR3 protein: CASSRTGGGKYGYTF. The CDR3 DNA reads as TGTGCCAGTAGCCGCACAGGGGGAGGGAAATATGGCTACACCTTC.

The rearrangement joins TRBV7-9 to TRBJ2-7; weak D call: TRBD1 (6 bases). Germline-derived CDR1 and CDR2 are SEHNR and FQNEAQ (reference sequence). V gave up 0 bases and J gave up 6 bases, with 18 bases separating them. The CDR3 extends over 16 amino acids. CDR3 amino acids: CASSLAIRATGIEQYF. Written as DNA, the CDR3 is TGTGCCAGCAGCTTAGCGATACGGGCCACAGGGATCGAGCAGTACTTC.

This chain connects TRBV5-4 to TRBJ1-2, with TRBD1 matching 9 bases. Germline CDR1 reads SGHNT; CDR2 reads YYREEE (reference sequence). This CDR3 has 13 amino acids. Trimming at V came to 4 bases and at J to 6 bases, leaving 4 bases not matched to a gene. The CDR3 spells CASSADRGHGYTF. The DNA of the CDR3 is TGTGCCAGCAGCGCGGACAGGGGCCATGGCTACACCTTC.

V gene TRBV19 combines with J gene TRBJ1-1, with 7 bases that match TRBD1. Per germline, CDR1 LNHDA and CDR2 SQIVND (reference sequence). The CDR3 loop spans 17 amino acids. The trim removed 3 bases at V and 2 bases at J, leaving 12 bases unmatched. Here the CDR3 reads CASSMGVTGIFNTEAFF. As DNA, the CDR3 is TGTGCCAGTAGTATGGGGGTGACAGGGATTTTCAACACTGAAGCTTTCTTT.

The CDR3 region is CASSTHSGTKFF. CDR3 DNA sequence: TGTGCCAGCAGTACCCATAGCGGGACGAAGTTCTTC. The chain has TRBV6-2 or TRBV6-3 and TRBJ2-1; 8 positions match TRBD2. The ends lost 5 bases at V and 14 bases at J; junction bases unmatched: 8. The CDR3 covers 12 residues. The germline gives CDR1 MNHEY, CDR2 SVGEGT.

This clone occurred a few times. V and J are TRBV7-8 and TRBJ2-7; 8 bases match TRBD2. Germline lookup yields CDR1 SGHVS and CDR2 FQNEAQ. The CDR3 is 16 amino acids. V lost 5 bases and J lost 3; bases outside the gene matches: 12. In DNA form, the CDR3 reads TGTGCCAGCAGCCCCCGCCTCAGCGGGAGAAACTACGAGCAGTACTTC. The encoded protein is CASSPRLSGRNYEQYF.

The J gene is TRBJ2-5, the V gene TRBV12-3 or TRBV12-4; D remains unclear. Trimming removed 3 bases from V and 4 bases from J, with 3 bases in between. This CDR3 spans 11 amino acids. CDR3 in amino acids: CASSFLETQYF. Here the CDR3 DNA reads TGTGCCAGCAGTTTTTTAGAGACCCAGTACTTC.

The chain employs TRBV10-1 and TRBJ2-2; 12 bases map to TRBD2. The CDR3 is 17 amino acids. Germline V gives CDR1 WNHNN, CDR2 SYGVQD (reference sequence). V gave up 0 bases and J gave up 6 bases; unmatched junction bases: 5. The CDR3 loop is CASSESGLAGDPGELFF. Here the CDR3 DNA reads TGCGCCAGCAGTGAGTCGGGACTAGCGGGTGATCCCGGGGAGCTGTTTTTT.

This chain connects TRBV25-1 to TRBJ1-2, with D unclear. Trimming cost V 4 bases and J 6 bases, with 9 bases left between them. Germline CDR1 MGHDK, CDR2 SYGVNS. This CDR3 region has 12 residues. As DNA, the CDR3 is TGTGCCAGCAGTGGAGAGCGCCATGGCTACACCTTC. This codes for CASSGERHGYTF.

The rearrangement links TRBV7-6 to TRBJ2-7, with 11 nucleotides matching TRBD1. CDR3 length: 17 residues. V trimming: 5 bases; J trimming: 5 bases; junction bases outside the gene matches: 14. From germline, CDR1 is SGHVS and CDR2 FNYEAQ. The DNA of the CDR3 is TGTGCCAGCAGCGGTTCGGATCGGACAGGGGGCATACACGAGCAGTACTTC. Protein product: CASSGSDRTGGIHEQYF.

The V gene is TRBV6-1, the J gene TRBJ2-5; D is unclear. V lost 0 bases, J lost 3 bases, and 8 bases lay in between. CDR3 length equals 14 residues. Per germline, CDR1 MNHNS and CDR2 SASEGT. CDR3 in amino acids: CASSEAGSKETQYF. CDR3 in DNA: TGTGCCAGCAGTGAAGCTGGATCCAAAGAGACCCAGTACTTC.

The chain couples TRBV18 to TRBJ1-2, with TRBD1 matching over 8 bases. The CDR3 runs to 15 residues. The trim removed 4 bases at V and 2 bases at J, leaving 6 bases unmatched. Germline CDR1 and CDR2: KGHSH and LQKENI. The CDR3 coding sequence is TGTGCCAGCTCACACCTGGGACAGGTGAACTATGGCTACACCTTC. Translation: CASSHLGQVNYGYTF.

This clone is a singleton in its sample. The chain is built from TRBV5-1 and TRBJ2-7, with TRBD1 matching 9 bases. After removal of 3 bases from V and 6 bases from J, the junction contained 1 base not matched to a gene. CDR1 is SGHRS, CDR2 YFSETQ, per germline. This CDR3 has 12 amino acids. The CDR3 protein is CASSWTGVEQYF. DNA of the CDR3: TGCGCCAGCAGCTGGACAGGGGTCGAGCAGTACTTC.

Notes on this clone: Other DNA sequences of this sample code for an identical CDR3. This rearrangement joins TRBV3-1 (or the pseudogene TRBV3-2) to TRBJ1-2; unclear D gene. CDR3 length: 12 amino acids. The ends were cut back, 1 base at V and 1 base at J, with 1 base in the middle. Germline values: CDR1 LGHDT, CDR2 YNNKEL (reference sequence). CDR3 sequence reads: CASSQVNYGYTF. Written as DNA, the CDR3 is TGTGCCAGCAGCCAAGTTAACTATGGCTACACCTTC.

The gene calls are TRBV5-4 and TRBJ2-5; D assignment may be TRBD1 or TRBD2 (6 bases each). The germline V and J ends were trimmed by 4 bases and 1 base, with 14 bases remaining between them. Germline V gene lookup returns CDR1 SGHNT and CDR2 YYREEE (reference sequence). The CDR3 contains 15 residues. The CDR3 DNA sequence: TGTGCCAGCAGCGGGGGACTCAGGGGCCAAGAGACCCAGTACTTC. This translates into CASSGGLRGQETQYF.